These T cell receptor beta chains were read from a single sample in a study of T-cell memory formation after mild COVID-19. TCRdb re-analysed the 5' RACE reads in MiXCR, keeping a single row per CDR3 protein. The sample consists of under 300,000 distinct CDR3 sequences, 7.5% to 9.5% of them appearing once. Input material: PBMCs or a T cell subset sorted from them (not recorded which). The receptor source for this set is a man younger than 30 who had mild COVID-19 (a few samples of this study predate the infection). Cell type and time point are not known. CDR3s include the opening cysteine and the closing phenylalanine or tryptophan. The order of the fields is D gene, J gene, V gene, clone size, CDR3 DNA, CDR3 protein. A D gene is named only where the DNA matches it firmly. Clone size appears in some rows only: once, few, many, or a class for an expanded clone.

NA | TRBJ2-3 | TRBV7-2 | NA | TGTGCCAGCAGCTTCCCCTGGGGGGGCCTTAGCACAGATACGCAGTATTTT | CASSFPWGGLSTDTQYF
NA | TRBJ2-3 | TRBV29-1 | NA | TGCAGCGTTGAGTTGCTAGCCACGCTGTATTTT | CSVELLATLYF
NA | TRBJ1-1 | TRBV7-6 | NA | TGTGCCAGCAGCTTAGCCCCCCGGGCTGAAGCTTTCTTT | CASSLAPRAEAFF
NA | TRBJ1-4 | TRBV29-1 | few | TGCAGCGCCTCTTGGACAGACCTTAATGAAAAACTGTTTTTT | CSASWTDLNEKLFF
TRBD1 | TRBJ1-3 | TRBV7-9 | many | TGTGCCAGCAGCAGGGTCGGGGACAGCCTCTCTGGAAACACCATATATTTT | CASSRVGDSLSGNTIYF
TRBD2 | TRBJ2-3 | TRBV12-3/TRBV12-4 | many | TGTGCCAGCAGTCGCGACTGGGCTAGCGGGGGGGCTACAGATACGCAGTATTTT | CASSRDWASGGATDTQYF
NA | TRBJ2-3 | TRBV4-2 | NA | TGTGCCAGCAGCCAAGGTCAGGGGCAGGTCGGACAGTATTTT | CASSQGQGQVGQYF
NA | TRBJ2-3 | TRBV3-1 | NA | TGTGCCAGCAGCCCTCACCAGACTAGCACAGATACGCAGTATTTT | CASSPHQTSTDTQYF
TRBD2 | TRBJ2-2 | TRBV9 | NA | TGTGCCAGCAGCCCTCAGGGGCGGGGGGGCCCCGGGGAGCTGTTTTTT | CASSPQGRGGPGELFF
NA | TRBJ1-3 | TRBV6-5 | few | TGTGCCAGCAGTTACAACGCCGGAAACACCATATATTTT | CASSYNAGNTIYF
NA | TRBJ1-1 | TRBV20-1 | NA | TGCAGTGCTCCACGGGAGCTGAACACTGAAGCTTTCTTT | CSAPRELNTEAFF
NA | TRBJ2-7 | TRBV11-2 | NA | TGTGCCAGCAGCTTTTTTCAGATCAGGGCCGATAAGAGCTACGAGCAGTACTTC | CASSFFQIRADKSYEQYF
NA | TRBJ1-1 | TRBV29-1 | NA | TGCAGCGTTGAAGGAGGGACCGCTGAAGCTTTCTTT | CSVEGGTAEAFF
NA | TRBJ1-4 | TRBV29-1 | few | TGCAGTGGGAGGGATAATGAAAAACTGTTTTTT | CSGRDNEKLFF
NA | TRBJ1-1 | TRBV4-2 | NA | TGTGCCAGCAGCCAAGACCCATCGGGGGGCCGGACTGAAGCTTTCTTT | CASSQDPSGGRTEAFF
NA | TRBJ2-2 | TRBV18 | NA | TGTGCCAGCTCATTTCCCACAGACACCGGGGAGCTGTTTTTT | CASSFPTDTGELFF
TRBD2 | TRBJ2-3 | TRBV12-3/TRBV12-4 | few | TGTGCCAGCAGTTTAGGGACTAGCGGGGACACAGATACGCAGTATTTT | CASSLGTSGDTDTQYF
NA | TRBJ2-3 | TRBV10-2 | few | TGCGCCAGCAGTGAGTCGTCAGATACGCAGTATTTT | CASSESSDTQYF
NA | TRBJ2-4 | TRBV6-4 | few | TGTGCCAGGATACAGGGAGCCAAAAACATTCAGTACTTC | CARIQGAKNIQYF
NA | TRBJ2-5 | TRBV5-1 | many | TGCGCCAGCAGCTATCGGGGATCCCAAGAGACCCAGTACTTC | CASSYRGSQETQYF
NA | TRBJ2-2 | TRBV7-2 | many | TGTGCCAGCACCGGCGGAAGGGATTCGGTTCCGGCCGGGGAGCTGTTTTTT | CASTGGRDSVPAGELFF
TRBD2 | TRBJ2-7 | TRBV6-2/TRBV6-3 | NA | TGTGCCAGCAGTAAAGCGGGGACCTACGAGCAGTACTTC | CASSKAGTYEQYF
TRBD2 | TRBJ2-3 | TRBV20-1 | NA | TGCAGTGCTATCGGCGGGGGGGGCACAGATACGCAGTATTTT | CSAIGGGGTDTQYF
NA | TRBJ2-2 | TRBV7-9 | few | TGTGCCAGCAGCTCAGGCCCCGCGATCTACGGGGAGCTGTTTTTT | CASSSGPAIYGELFF
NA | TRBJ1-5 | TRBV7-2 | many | TGTGCCAGCAGCTTAATGCAGGGAGGCCAGCCCCAGCATTTT | CASSLMQGGQPQHF
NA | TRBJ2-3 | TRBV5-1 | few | TGCGCCAGCAGCTTGGGGGGCTTCACAGATACGCAGTATTTT | CASSLGGFTDTQYF
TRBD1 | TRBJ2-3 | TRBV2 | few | TGTGCCAGCAGCGGACAGGTTCGAAGCACAGATACGCAGTATTTT | CASSGQVRSTDTQYF
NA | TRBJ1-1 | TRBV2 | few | TGTGCCAGCGGTCCAGGGAACACTGAAGCTTTCTTT | CASGPGNTEAFF
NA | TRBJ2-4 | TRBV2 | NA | TGTGCCAGCAGTGAATCGTTGGCTGGGGCGGACATTCAGTACTTC | CASSESLAGADIQYF
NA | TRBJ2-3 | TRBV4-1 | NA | TGCGCCAGCAGCCAAGAAGGTAACCCTAGCACAGATACGCAGTATTTT | CASSQEGNPSTDTQYF